This TCR beta chain was sequenced during a study of cytomegalovirus exposure and HLA in healthy donors. The CDR3 runs 12 residues. Germline V gives CDR1 SGHTA, CDR2 FQGNSA. Trimming cost V 1 base and J 6 bases, with 7 bases left between them. With 60 Vbeta and 13 Jbeta primers, the PCR was carried out. Clones were sequenced by immunoSEQ multiplex PCR, and TCRdb holds only the in-frame ones, with some missing. The sample has some 130,000 clones, about 82% seen once. As regards this clone: Its antigen is unknown.

Study results and caveats: The majority of TCR sequences were rare, yet some public TCRs appeared in many donors.

The chain uses TRBV7-2 and TRBJ2-7; no clear D gene. Sequenced input: PBMCs. The source of this sequence is a man in his thirties or forties in good health. Here the CDR3 reads CASSLDYSEQYF. CDR3 DNA: TGTGCCAGCAGCTTAGACTATTCCGAGCAGTACTTC.